Each of the 10 T cell receptor beta chains below was sequenced from the same sample in a study of vaccination and CD4 T cells after COVID-19. With the Oncomine TCR Beta short-read assay, DNA from cultured CD4+ T cells was sequenced. MiXCR was run by TCRdb on the PCR reads, yielding one entry per CDR3 protein. The sample shows 20,000 or so distinct CDR3 sequences, about 40% of them seen only once. Antigens for these TCRs are unknown. Treatment given: approximately 11-day PBMC culture with coronavirus spike peptide pools or control peptides (ViraFEST assay). Material: CD4+ T cells from blood, cultured in vitro, obtained before SARS-CoV-2 vaccination. The receptors here all came from a human donor who had recovered from COVID-19.

This clonotype was seen only a few times. The chain uses TRBV5-8 and TRBJ2-3; 10 positions agree with TRBD1. Trimming at V came to 4 bases and at J to 1 base, leaving 9 bases not matched to a gene. The CDR3 runs to 17 residues. Germline V gene sequence: CDR1 SGHTS, CDR2 YDEGEE. The CDR3 protein is CASSARQGARGTDTQYF. CDR3 sequence (DNA): TGTGCCAGCAGCGCTCGACAGGGGGCGCGCGGCACAGATACGCAGTATTTT.

This chain joins TRBV20-1 and TRBJ2-7; 15 nucleotides match TRBD2. V was pared by 5 bases and J by 5 bases, with 10 bases of the junction left unmatched. Germline CDR1 reads DFQATT; CDR2 reads SNEGSKA (reference sequence). CDR3 length: 16 residues. CDR3 loop: CSAPGLAGGSGDEQYF. In DNA, the CDR3 is TGCAGTGCTCCGGGACTAGCGGGGGGATCCGGGGACGAGCAGTACTTC.

V usage is TRBV7-2 and J usage is TRBJ1-1; maybe TRBD1 (5 bases). CDR3 length: 14 residues. The V end lost 4 bases, the J end lost 1 base, and 10 bases lay between the germline ends. Germline values: CDR1 SGHTA, CDR2 FQGNSA. In DNA form, the CDR3 reads TGTGCCAGCAGCTGGATGGGGGGGAACACTGAAGCTTTCTTT. It codes for CASSWMGGNTEAFF.

This rearrangement joins TRBV20-1 to TRBJ2-3; weak D call: TRBD2 (5 bases). CDR3 size: 13 residues. Trimming left V 3 bases short and J 2 bases short, with 9 bases between. Germline V gene sequence: CDR1 DFQATT, CDR2 SNEGSKA (reference sequence). DNA of the CDR3: TGCAGTGCTAGCACTAGTTACACAGATACGCAGTATTTT. This codes for CSASTSYTDTQYF.

The chain recombines TRBV12-3 or TRBV12-4 with TRBJ2-5; 10 nucleotides agree with TRBD1. Unmatched junction bases numbered 3, after V lost 6 bases and J lost 5 bases. CDR3 length: 13 residues. CDR3 sequence: CASRTGGFETQYF. DNA for the CDR3: TGTGCCAGCAGGACAGGGGGCTTCGAGACCCAGTACTTC.

The V gene is TRBV7-9, the J gene TRBJ1-5; no clear D gene. V dropped 0 bases and J dropped 4 bases, with 7 bases sitting between them. CDR3 size: 14 residues. The V gene's germline CDR1 is SEHNR and CDR2 FQNEAQ (reference sequence). The CDR3 DNA is TGTGCCAGCAGCTTAGCGGGGAGAAATCAGCCCCAGCATTTT. Residues: CASSLAGRNQPQHF.

V is TRBV28 and J is TRBJ1-1; D might be TRBD1 (6 bases). CDR1 and CDR2 from the germline V gene are MDHEN and SYDVKM. Trimming pared 6 bases from V and 8 bases from J, leaving 13 bases between. The CDR3 covers 12 residues. This CDR3 reads CASRPIQGEAFF. CDR3 nucleotides: TGTGCCAGCAGACCGATTCAGGGGGAAGCTTTCTTT.

The CDR3 is CASSQGVAGTDTQYF. The DNA of the CDR3 is TGTGCCAGCAGCCAAGGGGTAGCGGGCACAGATACGCAGTATTTT. The V gene is TRBV11-3, the J gene TRBJ2-3; D is perhaps TRBD2 (6 bases). There are 15 residues in the CDR3. Germline V lookup: CDR1 SGHNT, CDR2 YENEEA. Trimming stripped 5 bases from V and 1 base from J, with 13 bases between.

In this sample, this clonotype turned up a few times. The chain combines TRBV27 with TRBJ1-6, with D uncertain. CDR1 is MNHEY and CDR2 is SMNVEV in the germline V gene (reference sequence). Trimming cost V 6 bases and J 3 bases, with 9 bases left between them. The CDR3 runs to 14 residues. The CDR3 reads CASRSDLYNSPLHF. The CDR3 DNA reads TGTGCCAGCAGATCTGACCTCTATAATTCACCCCTCCACTTT.

The rearrangement links TRBV6-1 to TRBJ1-4; TRBD1 aligns across 8 bases. The germline V gene has CDR1 MNHNS and CDR2 SASEGT. CDR3 size: 14 residues. The ends lost 6 bases at V and 11 bases at J; junction bases unmatched: 11. The CDR3 is CASSSGTGPGKLFF. The DNA for the CDR3 is TGTGCCAGCAGCTCCGGGACAGGACCAGGGAAACTGTTTTTT.